These 12 T cell receptor beta chains were all obtained from the same sample, sequenced in a study of cytomegalovirus exposure and HLA in healthy donors. PCR amplification relied on 60 Vbeta primers (plus 13 Jbeta primers). Assay: immunoSEQ multiplex PCR; the TCRdb copy retains only in-frame clones and omits some. Seen here are 180,000 or so clones, over 65% observed once, and the top ten hold over 1.1%. Source material: PBMCs. The receptors come from a man aged 18 to 30 in good health and CMV-seronegative.

V usage is TRBV4-2 and J usage is TRBJ2-1; 8 bases line up with TRBD2. CDR1 is LGHNA, CDR2 YNFKEQ, per germline. J gave up 1 base and V 1 base, and 9 bases lay outside the gene matches. This CDR3 has 18 residues. The CDR3 sequence is CASSQVLSGAISYNEQFF. CDR3 nucleotides: TGTGCCAGCAGCCAAGTTCTTAGCGGGGCAATATCCTACAATGAGCAGTTCTTC.

The V gene is TRBV4-3, the J gene TRBJ2-1; 11 positions match TRBD2. The germline V gene encodes CDR1 LGHNA and CDR2 YSLEER. J was trimmed by 2 bases and V by 1 base; bases with no gene match: 4. The CDR3 covers 17 residues. This chain's CDR3 is CASSQALSGGAYNEQFF. CDR3 coding DNA: TGCGCCAGCAGCCAAGCCCTTAGCGGGGGGGCCTACAATGAGCAGTTCTTC.

This clone came up once. The V call is TRBV2, the J call TRBJ2-7; possible D gene TRBD2, 7 bases. V lost 1 base and J lost 3, with 13 bases in between. The CDR3 runs 15 residues. Germline loops: CDR1 SNHLY, CDR2 FYNNEI. Written as DNA, the CDR3 is TGTGCCAGCAGTGAAGAGGGGGGGGGAGGCTACGAGCAGTACTTC. Translated: CASSEEGGGGYEQYF.

V usage is TRBV11-3 and J usage is TRBJ2-5; a weak D match, TRBD2 (6 bases). The end of the DNA fits TRBJ2-7 better, so the J call may be wrong. Per germline, CDR1 SGHNT and CDR2 YENEEA. This CDR3 contains 15 residues. The CDR3 spells CASSLWSRTTYEQYF. CDR3 coding DNA: TGTGCCAGCAGCTTATGGAGCAGGACTACTTACGAGCAGTACTTC.

The V call is TRBV5-6, the J call TRBJ2-5; D not certain. The V end was cut by 4 bases, the J end by 3 bases, with 4 bases between. This CDR3 spans 11 amino acids. Per germline, CDR1 SGHDT and CDR2 YYEEEE. The chain's CDR3 is CASSIEETQYF. The DNA of the CDR3 is TGTGCCAGCAGCATAGAAGAGACCCAGTACTTC.

The chain recombines TRBV2 with TRBJ2-3, with 7 bases identical to TRBD2. V lost 10 bases, J lost 1 base, and 8 bases stayed unmatched. Per the germline V gene, CDR1 is SNHLY and CDR2 is FYNNEI. The CDR3 contains 14 residues. CDR3 loop: CATRAGLGTDTQYF. The CDR3 DNA reads as TGTGCCACCCGAGCGGGACTTGGCACAGATACGCAGTATTTT.

The chain combines TRBV2 with TRBJ2-5; 10 nucleotides line up with TRBD2. The end of the DNA fits TRBJ2-7 better, so the J call may be wrong. Germline V lookup: CDR1 SNHLY, CDR2 FYNNEI. The CDR3 sequence is 15 residues long. The CDR3 nucleotides read TGTGCCAGCAGCCCGCGTCTAGCGGGAGTCTACGAGCAGTACTTC. Its protein product is CASSPRLAGVYEQYF.

This chain uses TRBV4-2 with TRBJ2-5, with no clear D. Germline-derived CDR1 and CDR2 are LGHNA and YNFKEQ. The CDR3 contains 17 residues. Trimming left V 1 base short and J 1 base short, with 16 bases between. The CDR3: CASSQAPLLGLQETQYF. Written as DNA, the CDR3 is TGTGCCAGCAGCCAAGCTCCCCTCCTAGGTCTCCAAGAGACCCAGTACTTC.

V gene TRBV6-5 combines with J gene TRBJ1-1, with D possibly TRBD1 on 5 matching bases. V gave up 7 bases and J gave up 3 bases, with 18 bases separating them. The germline V gene has CDR1 MNHEY and CDR2 SVGAGI. The CDR3 contains 15 residues. The CDR3 DNA is TGTGCCAGCAACACCGTGGCAGGGTTGTACACTGAAGCTTTCTTT. Residues: CASNTVAGLYTEAFF.

There are a few counts of this clone. The V and J genes are TRBV6-6 and TRBJ2-5; 8 bases align to TRBD2. CDR3 length equals 10 residues. In germline, CDR1 is MNHNY, CDR2 SVGAGI (reference sequence). This CDR3 reads CATRGTSEYF. The CDR3 DNA reads TGTGCAACGCGGGGGACTAGTGAGTACTTC.

This clone was found a few times. The chain combines TRBV9 with TRBJ2-7, with 7 bases identical to TRBD2. Germline V gene sequence: CDR1 SGDLS, CDR2 YYNGEE. CDR3 size: 14 residues. The trim removed 9 bases at V and 1 base at J, leaving 10 bases unmatched. The CDR3 DNA follows: TGTGCCACCTCGAGCGGGGACGATTCCTACGAGCAGTACTTC. Amino acid sequence: CATSSGDDSYEQYF.

The genes are TRBV5-1 and TRBJ2-1; tentatively, D is TRBD2 (5 bases). The CDR3 covers 14 residues. Germline values: CDR1 SGHRS, CDR2 YFSETQ. Trimming left V 4 bases short and J 2 bases short, with 10 bases between. The CDR3 DNA follows: TGCGCCAGCAGCCCACTAGTCGCCTACAATGAGCAGTTCTTC. Encoded protein: CASSPLVAYNEQFF. Full variable domain (remainder filled in from reference TRBV5-1 and TRBJ2-1): KAGVTQTPRYLIKTRGQQVTLSCSPISGHRSVSWYQQTPGQGLQFLFEYFSETQRNKGNFPGRFSGRQFSNSRSEMNVSTLELGDSALYLCASSPLVAYNEQFFGPGTRLTVL.